A selection of T cell receptor beta chains follows, all from one sample in a study of human T cells and chemical hapten exposure. TCRdb reprocessed the RACE reads via MiXCR and lists one record per CDR3 protein. Here the sample spans about 84,000 distinct CDR3 sequences, roughly a tenth being singletons. The sample here was whole blood, taken in connection with sensitization to the hapten diphenylcyclopropenone (DPC). Every receptor here comes from a woman aged 30 to 39 with alopecia areata. Some clones in this sample may be carry-over from other donors' samples. CDR3s include the opening cysteine and the closing phenylalanine or tryptophan. Each record gives: clone size, J gene, CDR3 length, D gene, V gene, CDR3 DNA, CDR3 protein. A D gene is named only where the DNA matches it firmly. Clone sizes are given selectively: once, few, many, or a class where the clone is expanded.

clone_size: -; j_call: TRBJ2-5; cdr3_length: 13; d_call: -; v_call: TRBV24-1; cdr3_nt: TGTGCCACCAGTGACCCCGCCTTAGAGACCCAGTACTTC; cdr3_aa: CATSDPALETQYF
clone_size: many; j_call: TRBJ2-1; cdr3_length: 15; d_call: TRBD2; v_call: TRBV20-1; cdr3_nt: TGCAGTGCTAGTGGGGCTAGCGGGGTAGACAATGAGCAGTTCTTC; cdr3_aa: CSASGASGVDNEQFF
clone_size: many; j_call: TRBJ2-5; cdr3_length: 16; d_call: -; v_call: TRBV7-8; cdr3_nt: TGTGCCAGCACCCGACCGGGACGGCTGACGGAGGAGACCCAGTACTTC; cdr3_aa: CASTRPGRLTEETQYF
clone_size: -; j_call: TRBJ2-1; cdr3_length: 15; d_call: -; v_call: TRBV2; cdr3_nt: TGTGCCAGCAGTGTTAGCGGAGTCTTCTACAATGAGCAGTTCTTC; cdr3_aa: CASSVSGVFYNEQFF
clone_size: many; j_call: TRBJ2-2; cdr3_length: 16; d_call: TRBD2; v_call: TRBV5-1; cdr3_nt: TGCGCCAGCAGCTCTATAGCGGGAGCGTCTAGCGGGGAGCTGTTTTTT; cdr3_aa: CASSSIAGASSGELFF
clone_size: many; j_call: TRBJ2-3; cdr3_length: 14; d_call: -; v_call: TRBV7-2; cdr3_nt: TGTGCCAGCAGCTTAGATGCCGCCACAGATACGCAGTATTTT; cdr3_aa: CASSLDAATDTQYF
clone_size: -; j_call: TRBJ1-1; cdr3_length: 13; d_call: -; v_call: TRBV25-1; cdr3_nt: TGTGCCAGCATCGCGAACATGAACACTGAAGCTTTCTTT; cdr3_aa: CASIANMNTEAFF
clone_size: many; j_call: TRBJ2-7; cdr3_length: 12; d_call: -; v_call: TRBV28; cdr3_nt: TGTGCCAGCAGTCTCGCCAACTACGAGCAGTACTTC; cdr3_aa: CASSLANYEQYF
clone_size: -; j_call: TRBJ1-3; cdr3_length: 15; d_call: -; v_call: TRBV2; cdr3_nt: TGTGCCAGCAGTAACGCCCGGGACAAAGGAAACACCATATATTTT; cdr3_aa: CASSNARDKGNTIYF
clone_size: many; j_call: TRBJ1-2; cdr3_length: 15; d_call: -; v_call: TRBV3-1; cdr3_nt: TGTGCCAGCAGCCAGGGTTGGCAGGGCCCCTATGGCTACACCTTC; cdr3_aa: CASSQGWQGPYGYTF
clone_size: many; j_call: TRBJ2-5; cdr3_length: 15; d_call: -; v_call: TRBV28; cdr3_nt: TGTGCCAGCAGCTCGAGTCCTTCCTTTCAAGAGACCCAGTACTTC; cdr3_aa: CASSSSPSFQETQYF
clone_size: many; j_call: TRBJ2-1; cdr3_length: 15; d_call: TRBD2; v_call: TRBV7-6; cdr3_nt: TGTGCCAGCAGCCCAACTAGCGGGGGAAACAATGAGCAGTTCTTC; cdr3_aa: CASSPTSGGNNEQFF
clone_size: many; j_call: TRBJ1-3; cdr3_length: 15; d_call: -; v_call: TRBV14; cdr3_nt: TGTGCCAGCAGCCAAGTCGGGGGCCTCGGGGACACCATATATTTT; cdr3_aa: CASSQVGGLGDTIYF
clone_size: many; j_call: TRBJ1-4; cdr3_length: 16; d_call: TRBD1; v_call: TRBV20-1; cdr3_nt: TGCAGTGCTAGAGACCCTCGGACAGGGTATAATGAAAAACTGTTTTTT; cdr3_aa: CSARDPRTGYNEKLFF
clone_size: many; j_call: TRBJ2-3; cdr3_length: 15; d_call: TRBD2; v_call: TRBV3-1; cdr3_nt: TGTGCCAGCACTCAGATCGGGGGGGCAGGAGTTACGCAGTATTTT; cdr3_aa: CASTQIGGAGVTQYF
clone_size: few; j_call: TRBJ2-2; cdr3_length: 15; d_call: -; v_call: TRBV9; cdr3_nt: TGTGCCAGCAGCGTACCGGCGGCGAACACCGGGGAGCTGTTTTTT; cdr3_aa: CASSVPAANTGELFF
clone_size: many; j_call: TRBJ1-1; cdr3_length: 15; d_call: -; v_call: TRBV7-9; cdr3_nt: TGTGCCAGCAGGGAGGCGCTGTGGACAGTATCTGAAGCTTTCTTT; cdr3_aa: CASREALWTVSEAFF
clone_size: many; j_call: TRBJ2-4; cdr3_length: 16; d_call: TRBD1; v_call: TRBV2; cdr3_nt: TGTGCCAGCAGAGACGCGACCGGGACAGGAGGCAACATTCAGTACTTC; cdr3_aa: CASRDATGTGGNIQYF
clone_size: many; j_call: TRBJ1-4; cdr3_length: 14; d_call: -; v_call: TRBV6-5; cdr3_nt: TGTGCCAGCAGCCCAAGGGCGGCTAATGAAAAACTGTTTTTT; cdr3_aa: CASSPRAANEKLFF
clone_size: many; j_call: TRBJ1-5; cdr3_length: 15; d_call: TRBD1; v_call: TRBV18; cdr3_nt: TGTGCCAGCTCCCCTCAGGGGGCTAGCAATCAGCCCCAGCATTTT; cdr3_aa: CASSPQGASNQPQHF
clone_size: many; j_call: TRBJ1-4; cdr3_length: 15; d_call: -; v_call: TRBV7-3; cdr3_nt: TGTGCCAGCAGCTCACCCCTCCAGCGGATTGAAAAACTGTTTTTT; cdr3_aa: CASSSPLQRIEKLFF
clone_size: many; j_call: TRBJ1-2; cdr3_length: 13; d_call: -; v_call: TRBV29-1; cdr3_nt: TGCAGCGCTGAGTGGGGGTCTAACTATGGCTACACCTTC; cdr3_aa: CSAEWGSNYGYTF
clone_size: many; j_call: TRBJ2-3; cdr3_length: 15; d_call: -; v_call: TRBV5-1; cdr3_nt: TGCGCCAGCAGCATCGGGGTCCCTGGTACAGATACGCAGTATTTT; cdr3_aa: CASSIGVPGTDTQYF
clone_size: many; j_call: TRBJ2-5; cdr3_length: 14; d_call: -; v_call: TRBV10-3; cdr3_nt: TGTGCCATCAGTGAACTAGGGGGGCAAGAGACCCAGTACTTC; cdr3_aa: CAISELGGQETQYF
clone_size: many; j_call: TRBJ2-3; cdr3_length: 14; d_call: -; v_call: TRBV2; cdr3_nt: TGTGCCAGCAGTGACGTTCAGGGGAGAGATACGCAGTATTTT; cdr3_aa: CASSDVQGRDTQYF
clone_size: many; j_call: TRBJ1-2; cdr3_length: 13; d_call: -; v_call: TRBV19; cdr3_nt: TGTGCCAGTAGTATAGGACATATGGCAGGCTACACCTTC; cdr3_aa: CASSIGHMAGYTF